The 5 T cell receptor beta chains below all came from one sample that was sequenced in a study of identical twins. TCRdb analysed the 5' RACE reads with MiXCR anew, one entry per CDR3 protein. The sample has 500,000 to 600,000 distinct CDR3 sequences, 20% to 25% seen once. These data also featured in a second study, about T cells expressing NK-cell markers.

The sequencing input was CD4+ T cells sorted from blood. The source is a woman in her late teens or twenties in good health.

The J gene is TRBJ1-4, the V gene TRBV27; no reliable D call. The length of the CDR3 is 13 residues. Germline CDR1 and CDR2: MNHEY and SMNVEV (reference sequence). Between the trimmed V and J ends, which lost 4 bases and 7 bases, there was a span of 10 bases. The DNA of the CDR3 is TGTGCCAGCAGTTCCGGGATGGGTGAAAAACTGTTTTTT. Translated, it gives CASSSGMGEKLFF.

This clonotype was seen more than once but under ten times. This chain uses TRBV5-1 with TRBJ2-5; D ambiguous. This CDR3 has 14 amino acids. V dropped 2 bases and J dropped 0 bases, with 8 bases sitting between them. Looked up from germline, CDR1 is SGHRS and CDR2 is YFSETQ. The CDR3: CASSFARYQETQYF. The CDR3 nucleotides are TGCGCCAGCAGCTTCGCCCGTTACCAAGAGACCCAGTACTTC.

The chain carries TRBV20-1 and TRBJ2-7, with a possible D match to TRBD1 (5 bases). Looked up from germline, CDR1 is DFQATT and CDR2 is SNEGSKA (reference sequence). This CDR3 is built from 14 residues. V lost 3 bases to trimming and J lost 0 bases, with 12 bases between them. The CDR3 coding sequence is TGCAGTGCTAGTCAGGGCCCTAGCTCCTACGAGCAGTACTTC. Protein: CSASQGPSSYEQYF.

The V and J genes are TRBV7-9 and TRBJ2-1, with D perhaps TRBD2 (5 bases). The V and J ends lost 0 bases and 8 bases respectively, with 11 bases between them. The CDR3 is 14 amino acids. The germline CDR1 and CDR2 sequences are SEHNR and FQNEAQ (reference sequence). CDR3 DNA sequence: TGTGCCAGCAGCTTAGCGCAGAGGGCCGATGAGCAGTTCTTC. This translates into CASSLAQRADEQFF.

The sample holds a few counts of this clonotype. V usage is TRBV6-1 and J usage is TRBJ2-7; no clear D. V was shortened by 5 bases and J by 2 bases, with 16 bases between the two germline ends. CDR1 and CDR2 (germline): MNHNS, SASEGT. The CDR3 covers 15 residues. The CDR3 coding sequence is TGTGCCAGCAGTAAAACGGGCCGCGCGACCTACGAGCAGTACTTC. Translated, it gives CASSKTGRATYEQYF.